This is a list of T cell receptor beta chains from one sample in a study of molecular identifiers for immune sequencing clone quantification. MiXCR, run by TCRdb on the PCR reads, gives a single entry per CDR3 protein. The table has 40,000 to 45,000 distinct CDR3 sequences, about 19% seen once; the top ten hold under 1.3%. Specimen: naive CD8+ T cells from blood, with Jurkat cell RNA spiked in. The receptors were sampled from a human donor in good health. Some libraries in this study had Jurkat cell RNA spiked in. Both conserved end residues are part of each CDR3. A D gene is named only where the DNA matches it firmly. The size entry is marked missing in some rows and otherwise reads once, few, many or a size class.

TRBV28	many	TRBJ1-5	TRBD1	TGTGCCAGCAGTCCCCAGGGGGTCAATCAGCCCCAGCATTTT	CASSPQGVNQPQHF
TRBV4-3	once	TRBJ1-5	-	TGCGCCAGCAGCCAAGGGGGAAACTATCAGCCCCAGCATTTT	CASSQGGNYQPQHF
TRBV19	many	TRBJ2-3	-	TGTGCCAGTAGTATCCGGACGTCTAGCACAGATACGCAGTATTTT	CASSIRTSSTDTQYF
TRBV7-8	many	TRBJ1-4	TRBD1	TGTGCCAGCAGCTTAGGGGTGGACAGGATTACTAATGAAAAACTGTTTTTT	CASSLGVDRITNEKLFF
TRBV28	medium-sized	TRBJ2-7	-	TGTGCCAGCAGTTTCAGGCCCGTGGACGAGCAGTACTTC	CASSFRPVDEQYF
TRBV20-1	many	TRBJ2-3	TRBD2	TGCAGTGCTGGGGGGGGAGCGGAAGTAAGCACAGATACGCAGTATTTT	CSAGGGAEVSTDTQYF
TRBV9	many	TRBJ2-1	-	TGTGCCAGCAGCCCAGACGGTGAGCAGTTCTTC	CASSPDGEQFF
TRBV7-3	many	TRBJ2-3	TRBD2	TGTGCCAGCAGCGTCGGACTAGCGGACACAGATACGCAGTATTTT	CASSVGLADTDTQYF
TRBV28	many	TRBJ2-5	TRBD1	TGTGCCAGCAGCCTCGACAGGGTGGGATCCCAAGAGACCCAGTACTTC	CASSLDRVGSQETQYF
TRBV27	many	TRBJ2-5	-	TGTGCCAGCAGCATCAGAGGAGAGACCCAGTACTTC	CASSIRGETQYF
TRBV7-9	many	TRBJ1-1	-	TGTGCCAGCAGCTTAGCGCGCGGTTTGAACACTGAAGCTTTCTTT	CASSLARGLNTEAFF
TRBV5-6	-	TRBJ2-7	TRBD1	TGTGCCAGCAGCTTGACAGGGGTGCACGAGCAGTACTTC	CASSLTGVHEQYF
TRBV4-2	many	TRBJ2-1	-	TGTGCCAGCAGCCAAGGAGCGGCACCTAGGGGGGATGAGCAGTTCTTC	CASSQGAAPRGDEQFF
TRBV7-9	many	TRBJ2-1	-	TGTGCCAGCAGCTTAGTCCCCAGTAATGAGCAGTTCTTC	CASSLVPSNEQFF
TRBV12-3/TRBV12-4	many	TRBJ2-5	TRBD1	TGTGCCAGCAGAACCGGGACAGGGGGTATGGAGACCCAGTACTTC	CASRTGTGGMETQYF
TRBV7-9	many	TRBJ2-3	-	TGTGCCAGCGAAAGAGACACAGATACGCAGTATTTT	CASERDTDTQYF
TRBV7-9	many	TRBJ2-3	-	TGTGCCAGCAGCTCAAGGACAGAAAACACAGATACGCAGTATTTT	CASSSRTENTDTQYF
TRBV10-3	many	TRBJ2-3	TRBD2	TGTGCCATCAGTGATAAGCGGGATCATGTCACAGATACGCAGTATTTT	CAISDKRDHVTDTQYF
TRBV12-3/TRBV12-4	many	TRBJ1-6	-	TGTGCCAGCAATTCAGGGAATTCACCCCTCCACTTT	CASNSGNSPLHF
TRBV20-1	many	TRBJ2-2	TRBD2	TGCAGTGCTAGTCAGGGACTAGCGGGAGGCAGATGGGGCACCGGGGAGCTGTTTTTT	CSASQGLAGGRWGTGELFF
TRBV5-4	-	TRBJ2-7	TRBD1	TGTGCCAGCAGCTTGGGTGTAGGGGGCCCCTACGAGCAGTACTTC	CASSLGVGGPYEQYF
TRBV20-1	many	TRBJ2-7	-	TGCAGTGCTACCAACACCGATAACATCCACGAGCAGTACTTC	CSATNTDNIHEQYF
TRBV5-1	many	TRBJ2-3	TRBD1	TGCGCCAGCAGCTTGACGAGGGGGCCTTTTTCATCAGATACGCAGTATTTT	CASSLTRGPFSSDTQYF
TRBV3-1	many	TRBJ2-3	-	TGTGCCAACAGCCAAGTGGGCATCCCTAGCACAGATACGCAGTATTTT	CANSQVGIPSTDTQYF
TRBV28	medium-sized	TRBJ2-7	-	TGTGCCAGCAGTTTGCTAAGGGGCCTAGAGTACGAGCAGTACTTC	CASSLLRGLEYEQYF
TRBV7-9	many	TRBJ1-5	-	TGTGCCAGCAGGGGTCAGGGGAATCAGCCCCAGCATTTT	CASRGQGNQPQHF
TRBV5-4	many	TRBJ1-1	-	TGTGCCAGCAGCTTGGCTAATTACCCGAACACTGAAGCTTTCTTT	CASSLANYPNTEAFF
TRBV5-6	many	TRBJ2-3	-	TGTGCCAGCAGCTTGGCCAGCCGCACAGATACGCAGTATTTT	CASSLASRTDTQYF
TRBV7-6	many	TRBJ2-3	-	TGTGCCACCAGCCACGGGCCCGAAGATACAGATACGCAGTATTTT	CATSHGPEDTDTQYF
TRBV20-1	many	TRBJ2-3	TRBD2	TGCAGTGCTAGAGCACTAGCGGGGGGGCAAGATACGCAGTATTTT	CSARALAGGQDTQYF
TRBV11-2	many	TRBJ2-3	TRBD2	TGTGCCAGCAGCTTAGTTAGCGGGAGTAGGACAGATACGCAGTATTTT	CASSLVSGSRTDTQYF
TRBV3-1	many	TRBJ2-5	TRBD1	TGTGCCAGCAGCCCAACCGGGACAGGGGGCGGAGAGACCCAGTACTTC	CASSPTGTGGGETQYF
TRBV12-3/TRBV12-4	once	TRBJ2-5	TRBD1	TGTGCCAGCAGCCCAACCGGGACAGGGTTTAATGAGACCCAGTACTTC	CASSPTGTGFNETQYF
TRBV6-2/TRBV6-3	many	TRBJ1-4	-	TGTGCCAGCAGTTACGGACGACGACGAGATGAAAAACTGTTTTTT	CASSYGRRRDEKLFF
TRBV7-9	many	TRBJ1-1	-	TGTGCCAGCAGCTTCTTTAAGGACACTGAAGCTTTCTTT	CASSFFKDTEAFF
TRBV7-6	many	TRBJ2-3	TRBD2	TGTGCCAGCAGTCCTAGCGGGGGGCCTAGCACAGATACGCAGTATTTT	CASSPSGGPSTDTQYF
TRBV19	many	TRBJ1-5	TRBD1	TGTGCCAGTAGTCTATCCGGACAGGACAATCAGCCCCAGCATTTT	CASSLSGQDNQPQHF
TRBV19	many	TRBJ2-7	-	TGTGCCAGTAGTATAGGATCGGGGGTCGCCTACGAGCAGTACTTC	CASSIGSGVAYEQYF
TRBV19	many	TRBJ2-2	TRBD1	TGTGCCAGTAGCACAGGGGACACCGGGGAGCTGTTTTTT	CASSTGDTGELFF
TRBV9	-	TRBJ2-3	-	TGTGCCAGCAGCGTAGCTACAGCGGCCAGCACAGATACGCAGTATTTT	CASSVATAASTDTQYF
TRBV19	many	TRBJ2-1	TRBD2	TGTGCCAGTAGTACCTTAGCGGGGCCCTACAATGAGCAGTTCTTC	CASSTLAGPYNEQFF
TRBV28	many	TRBJ2-3	-	TGTGCCAGCAGTTTGGTCGCTAGTGCTGAGGCAGATACGCAGTATTTT	CASSLVASAEADTQYF
TRBV3-1	-	TRBJ2-3	TRBD1	TGTGCCAGCAGTCATATCGCCGGGACAGAACCAGATACGCAGTATTTT	CASSHIAGTEPDTQYF
TRBV11-2	many	TRBJ2-3	-	TGTGCCAGCAGCTTTCACAGCACAGATACGCAGTATTTT	CASSFHSTDTQYF
TRBV20-1	many	TRBJ2-3	TRBD1	TGCAGTGCTAGAGTGACAGGGGGCTGGACAGATACGCAGTATTTT	CSARVTGGWTDTQYF
TRBV30	many	TRBJ1-5	-	TGTGCCTGGAGTGTACGGAACCTCGGTAATCAGCCCCAGCATTTT	CAWSVRNLGNQPQHF
TRBV11-2	-	TRBJ2-3	TRBD2	TGTGCCAGCAGCTTAGTTATCGGGACTAGCGGGGAGGATGTCACAGATACGCAGTATTTT	CASSLVIGTSGEDVTDTQYF
TRBV20-1	many	TRBJ1-5	-	TGCAGTGCTGCCGGGACTACCGATCAGCCCCAGCATTTT	CSAAGTTDQPQHF
TRBV9	many	TRBJ2-3	-	TGTGCCAGCAGCGTAGGGGCCTCTCCCGACTTTAGAGATACGCAGTATTTT	CASSVGASPDFRDTQYF
TRBV5-1	-	TRBJ2-1	-	TGCGCCAGCAGCTTGGTCGGGGCGCCTGAGCAGTTCTTC	CASSLVGAPEQFF
TRBV7-2	medium-sized	TRBJ2-3	TRBD2	TGTGCCAGCAGCCCGGAGCTAAGACTAGCGGGAGAAGTAGATACGCAGTATTTT	CASSPELRLAGEVDTQYF